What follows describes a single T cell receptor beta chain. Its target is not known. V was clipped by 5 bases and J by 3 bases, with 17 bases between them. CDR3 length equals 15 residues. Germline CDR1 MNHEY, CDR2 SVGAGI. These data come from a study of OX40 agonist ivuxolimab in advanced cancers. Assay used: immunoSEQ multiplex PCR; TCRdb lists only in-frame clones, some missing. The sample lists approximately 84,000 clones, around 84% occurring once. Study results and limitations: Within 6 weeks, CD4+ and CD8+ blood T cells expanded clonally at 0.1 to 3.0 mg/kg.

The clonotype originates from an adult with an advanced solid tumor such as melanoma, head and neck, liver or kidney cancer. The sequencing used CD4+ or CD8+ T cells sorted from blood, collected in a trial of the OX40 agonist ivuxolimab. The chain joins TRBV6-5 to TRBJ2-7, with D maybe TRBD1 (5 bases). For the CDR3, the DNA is TGTGCCAGCAGTCCCTCCAGGGAAGTGGGCTACGAGCAGTACGTC. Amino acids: CASSPSREVGYEQYV.